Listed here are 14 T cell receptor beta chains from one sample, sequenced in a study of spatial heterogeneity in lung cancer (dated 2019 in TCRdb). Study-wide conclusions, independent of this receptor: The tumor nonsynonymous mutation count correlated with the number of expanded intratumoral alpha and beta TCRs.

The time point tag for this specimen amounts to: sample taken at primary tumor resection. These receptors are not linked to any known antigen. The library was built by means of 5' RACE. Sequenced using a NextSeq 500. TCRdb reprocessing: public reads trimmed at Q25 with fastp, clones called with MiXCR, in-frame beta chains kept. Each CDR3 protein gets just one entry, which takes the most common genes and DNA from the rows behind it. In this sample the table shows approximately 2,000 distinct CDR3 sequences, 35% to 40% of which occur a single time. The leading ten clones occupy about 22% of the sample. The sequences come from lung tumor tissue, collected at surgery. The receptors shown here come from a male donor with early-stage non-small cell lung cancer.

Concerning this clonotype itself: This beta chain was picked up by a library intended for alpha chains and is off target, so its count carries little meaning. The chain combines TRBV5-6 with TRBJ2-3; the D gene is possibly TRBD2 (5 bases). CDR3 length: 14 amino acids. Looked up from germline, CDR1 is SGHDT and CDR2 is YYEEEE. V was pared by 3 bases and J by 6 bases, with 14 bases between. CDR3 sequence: CASSSSGGLDTQYF. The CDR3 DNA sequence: TGTGCCAGCAGCTCGAGCGGTGGGCTGGATACGCAGTATTTT.

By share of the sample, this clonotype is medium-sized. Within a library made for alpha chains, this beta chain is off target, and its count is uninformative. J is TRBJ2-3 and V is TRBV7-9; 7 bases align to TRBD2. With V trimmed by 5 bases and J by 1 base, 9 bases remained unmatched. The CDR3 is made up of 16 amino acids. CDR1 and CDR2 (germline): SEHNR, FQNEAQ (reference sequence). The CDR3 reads CASSRTRLAGTDTQYF. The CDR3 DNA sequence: TGTGCCAGCAGCCGGACTAGGCTAGCGGGCACAGATACGCAGTATTTT. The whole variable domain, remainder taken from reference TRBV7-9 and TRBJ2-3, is DTGVSQNPRHKITKRGQNVTFRCDPISEHNRLYWYRQTLGQGPEFLTYFQNEAQLEKSRLLSDRFSAERPKGSFSTLEIQRTEQGDSAMYLCASSRTRLAGTDTQYFGPGTRLTVL.

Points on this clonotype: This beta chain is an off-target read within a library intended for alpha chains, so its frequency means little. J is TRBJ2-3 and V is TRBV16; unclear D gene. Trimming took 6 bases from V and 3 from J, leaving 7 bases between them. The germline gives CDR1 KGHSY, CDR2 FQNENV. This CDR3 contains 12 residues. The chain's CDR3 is CASSPNTDTQYF. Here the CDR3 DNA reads TGTGCCAGCAGTCCCAATACAGATACGCAGTATTTT.

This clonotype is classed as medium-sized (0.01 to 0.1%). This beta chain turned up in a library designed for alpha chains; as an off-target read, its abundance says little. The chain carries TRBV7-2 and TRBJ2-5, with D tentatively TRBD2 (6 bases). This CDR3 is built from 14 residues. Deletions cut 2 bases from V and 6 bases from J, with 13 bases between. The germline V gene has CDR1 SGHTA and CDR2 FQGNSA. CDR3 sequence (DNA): TGTGCCAGCAGCTTAACGCGGGGCCCCCAGACCCAGTACTTC. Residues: CASSLTRGPQTQYF.

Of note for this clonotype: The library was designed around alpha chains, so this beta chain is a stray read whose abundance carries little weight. CDR3 loop: CASSQDRQSNTGELFF. The CDR3 bases are TGTGCCAGCAGCCAAGATCGACAGTCGAACACCGGGGAGCTGTTTTTT. The chain couples TRBV4-2 to TRBJ2-2, with D possibly being TRBD1 (5 bases). The CDR3 is 16 amino acids. Per germline, CDR1 LGHNA and CDR2 YNFKEQ. Trimming left V 0 bases short and J 0 bases short, with 8 bases between.

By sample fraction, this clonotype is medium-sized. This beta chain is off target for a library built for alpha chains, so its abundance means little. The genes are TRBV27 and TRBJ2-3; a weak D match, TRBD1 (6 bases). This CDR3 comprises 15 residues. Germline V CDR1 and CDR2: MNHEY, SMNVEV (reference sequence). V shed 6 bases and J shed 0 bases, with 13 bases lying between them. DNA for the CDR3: TGTGCCAGCAGGCCAGGGGTATCTAGCACAGATACGCAGTATTTT. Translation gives CASRPGVSSTDTQYF.

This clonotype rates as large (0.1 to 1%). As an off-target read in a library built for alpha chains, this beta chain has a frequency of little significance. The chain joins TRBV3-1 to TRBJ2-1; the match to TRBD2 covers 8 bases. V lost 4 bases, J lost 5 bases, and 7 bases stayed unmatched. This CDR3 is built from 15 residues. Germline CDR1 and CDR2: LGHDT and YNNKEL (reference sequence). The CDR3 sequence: CASSPTSGPNNEQFF. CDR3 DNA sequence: TGTGCCAGCAGCCCTACTAGCGGACCCAACAATGAGCAGTTCTTC.

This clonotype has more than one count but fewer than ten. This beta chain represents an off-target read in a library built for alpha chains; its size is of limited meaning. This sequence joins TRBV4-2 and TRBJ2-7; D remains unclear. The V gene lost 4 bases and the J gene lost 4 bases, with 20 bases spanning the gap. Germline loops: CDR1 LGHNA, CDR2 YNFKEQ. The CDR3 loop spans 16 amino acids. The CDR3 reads CASSRSSRQIQYEQYF. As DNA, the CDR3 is TGTGCCAGCAGCCGGAGTTCCCGGCAGATCCAGTACGAGCAGTACTTC.

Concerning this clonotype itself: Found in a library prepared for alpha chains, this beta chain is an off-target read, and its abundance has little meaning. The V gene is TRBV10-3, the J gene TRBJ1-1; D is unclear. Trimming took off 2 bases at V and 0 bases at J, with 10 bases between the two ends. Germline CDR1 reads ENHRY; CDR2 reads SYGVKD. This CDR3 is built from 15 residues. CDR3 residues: CAISEAGTMNTEAFF. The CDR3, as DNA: TGTGCCATCAGTGAGGCTGGAACGATGAACACTGAAGCTTTCTTT.

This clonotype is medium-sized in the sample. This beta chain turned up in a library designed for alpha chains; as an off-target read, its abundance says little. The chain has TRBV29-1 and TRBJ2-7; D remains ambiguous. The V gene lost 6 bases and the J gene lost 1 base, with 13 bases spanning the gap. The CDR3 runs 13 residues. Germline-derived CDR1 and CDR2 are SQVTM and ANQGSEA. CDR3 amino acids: CSVKVSLSYEQYF. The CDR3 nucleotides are TGCAGCGTGAAAGTGAGTCTGTCCTACGAGCAGTACTTC.

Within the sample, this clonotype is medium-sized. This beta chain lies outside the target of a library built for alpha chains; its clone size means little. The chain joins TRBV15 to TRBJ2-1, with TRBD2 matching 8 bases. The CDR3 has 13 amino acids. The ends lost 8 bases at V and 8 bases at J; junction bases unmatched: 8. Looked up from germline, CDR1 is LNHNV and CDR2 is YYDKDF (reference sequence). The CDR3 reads CATRRSGSDEQFF. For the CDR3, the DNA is TGTGCCACCCGCCGGAGCGGGAGCGATGAGCAGTTCTTC.

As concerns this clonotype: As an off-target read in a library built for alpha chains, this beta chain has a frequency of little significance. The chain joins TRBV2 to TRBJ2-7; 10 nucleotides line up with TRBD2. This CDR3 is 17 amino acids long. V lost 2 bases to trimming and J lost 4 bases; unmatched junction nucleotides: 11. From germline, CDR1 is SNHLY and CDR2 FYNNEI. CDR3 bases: TGTGCCAGCAGTGAACGGCTAGCGGGAGCAAGGGTTTACGAGCAGTACTTC. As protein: CASSERLAGARVYEQYF.

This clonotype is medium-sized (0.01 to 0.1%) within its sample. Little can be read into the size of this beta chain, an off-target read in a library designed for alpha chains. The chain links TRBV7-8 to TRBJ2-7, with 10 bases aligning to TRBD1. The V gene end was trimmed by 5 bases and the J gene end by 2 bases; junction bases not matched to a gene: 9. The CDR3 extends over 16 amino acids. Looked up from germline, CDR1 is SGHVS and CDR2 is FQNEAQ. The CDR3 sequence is CASSPTLGTGAYEQYF. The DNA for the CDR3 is TGTGCCAGCAGCCCAACTTTGGGGACAGGGGCCTACGAGCAGTACTTC.

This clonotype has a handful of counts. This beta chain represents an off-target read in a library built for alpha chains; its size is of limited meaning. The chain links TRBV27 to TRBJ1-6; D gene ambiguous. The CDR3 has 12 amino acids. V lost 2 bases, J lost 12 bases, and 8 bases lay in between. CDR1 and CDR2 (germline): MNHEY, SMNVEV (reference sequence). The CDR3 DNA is TGTGCCAGCAGTTTAGAGGGAGGACCCCTCCACTTT. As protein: CASSLEGGPLHF.